This T cell receptor (beta chain) was recovered during a study of blood T cell repertoires in COVID-19. Study-wide background: The United States, Italy and Spain provided the acute and convalescent COVID-19 samples. The analysed material was cDNA or gDNA that came from T cells, B-cell-depleted T cells, or PBMCs.

V lost 6 bases, J lost 1 base, and 5 bases stayed unmatched. CDR3 length: 14 residues. Per the germline V gene, CDR1 is WNHNN and CDR2 is SYGVQD (reference sequence). In the authors' methods: Amplification with reference gene primers provided the estimates of nucleated cell counts. Measured with immunoSEQ multiplex PCR; TCRdb has only the in-frame clones, and not every one. V and J calls and clone size come straight from that table; D and trimming were deduced from the DNA. Among over 70,000 clones, roughly 72% were seen once, and the ten largest hold around 7%. This clone was seen a few times. Input material: peripheral blood. The rearrangement joins TRBV10-1 to TRBJ1-1; 7 bases map to TRBD1. This sequence originates from a man between 65 and 79 years old with acute or convalescent COVID-19. The CDR3 DNA follows: TGCGCCAGCAGCAAGGGACAGCAGAACACTGAAGCTTTCTTT. Translated, it gives CASSKGQQNTEAFF.